Shown below are 20 T cell receptor beta chains from a single sample sequenced in a study of neoadjuvant anti-PD-1 for oral cavity cancer. The data were produced by immunoSEQ multiplex PCR, yet TCRdb's version contains in-frame clones alone and is incomplete. This sample has fewer than 35,000 clones; roughly 89% occur once, and the top ten carry approximately 3.7%. The material was PBMCs, obtained before nivolumab (anti-PD-1) treatment. All receptors derive from a person aged 40 to 85 with oral cavity squamous cell carcinoma.

This clone has more than one count but fewer than ten. Here the CDR3 DNA reads TGTGCCAGCAGTCCTACAGGGAGCTCTGGAAACACCATATATTTT. It codes for CASSPTGSSGNTIYF. The gene calls are TRBV6-5 and TRBJ1-3, with D possibly TRBD1 on 6 matching bases. V was shortened by 5 bases and J by 0 bases, with 11 bases between the two germline ends. The CDR3 covers 15 residues. Germline loops: CDR1 MNHEY, CDR2 SVGAGI.

In this sample, this clone turned up a few times. The CDR3 DNA reads as TGCGCCAGCAGTCTGACTAGCGGGGGTGATTCCGGGGAGCTGTTTTTT. Its translation is CASSLTSGGDSGELFF. The J gene is TRBJ2-2, the V gene TRBV10-1; 12 bases map to TRBD2. Losses at the gene ends were 5 bases for V and 6 bases for J; bases not matched to a gene: 7. This CDR3 comprises 16 residues. Looked up from germline, CDR1 is WNHNN and CDR2 is SYGVQD (reference sequence).

This chain uses TRBV25-1 with TRBJ1-1, with D unclear. The CDR3 sequence is 14 residues long. Germline V lookup: CDR1 MGHDK, CDR2 SYGVNS. V was cut by 8 bases and J by 0 bases, with 13 bases left in between. The chain's CDR3 is CASRGIVMNTEAFF. The CDR3 DNA sequence: TGTGCCAGCCGTGGGATAGTCATGAACACTGAAGCTTTCTTT. The variable domain in full, completed from reference TRBV25-1 and TRBJ1-1, reads EADIYQTPRYLVIGTGKKITLECSQTMGHDKMYWYQQDPGMELHLIHYSYGVNSTEKGDLSSESTVSRIRTEHFPLTLESARPSHTSQYLCASRGIVMNTEAFFGQGTRLTVV.

In DNA form, the CDR3 reads TGTGCCAGCAGCTCGGGACTAGCGGGGGTCAACACCGGGGAGCTGTTTTTT. Encoded protein: CASSSGLAGVNTGELFF. J is TRBJ2-2 and V is TRBV7-2, with 14 bases matching TRBD2. The CDR3 loop spans 17 amino acids. Per germline, CDR1 SGHTA and CDR2 FQGNSA. V lost 4 bases, J lost 2 bases, and 3 bases stayed unmatched.

The chain carries TRBV5-1 and TRBJ2-2; 9 bases are shared with TRBD1. The CDR3 has 16 amino acids. Germline values: CDR1 SGHRS, CDR2 YFSETQ. V lost 4 bases to trimming and J lost 5 bases; unmatched junction nucleotides: 9. The CDR3 loop is CASSPIQGATTGELFF. The CDR3 bases are TGCGCCAGCAGCCCGATACAGGGGGCGACTACCGGGGAGCTGTTTTTT.

This clone was recorded once. The genes are TRBV5-1 and TRBJ1-2; D possibly corresponds to TRBD1 (5 bases). The V end was cut by 4 bases, the J end by 6 bases, with 13 bases between. The CDR3 loop spans 13 amino acids. Germline CDR1 SGHRS, CDR2 YFSETQ. Here the CDR3 reads CASSPRVGDGYTF. Written as DNA, the CDR3 is TGCGCCAGCAGCCCTCGGGTAGGGGATGGCTACACCTTC.

This clone was observed once. CDR3 residues: CASSRLGQDQETQYF. The CDR3 DNA is TGTGCCAGCAGCCGACTGGGACAGGATCAAGAGACCCAGTACTTC. V and J are TRBV5-6 and TRBJ2-5, with 8 bases fitting TRBD1. The V segment lost 4 bases and the J segment 2 bases; nucleotides outside the gene matches: 7. CDR3 length equals 15 residues. The germline V gene encodes CDR1 SGHDT and CDR2 YYEEEE.

The chain couples TRBV30 to TRBJ2-7, with 11 bases fitting TRBD1. Germline V gene lookup returns CDR1 GTSNPN and CDR2 SVGIG (reference sequence). This CDR3 is 14 amino acids long. The V gene end was trimmed by 3 bases and the J gene end by 6 bases; junction bases not matched to a gene: 7. This chain's CDR3 is CAWSPGQGGFEQYF. For the CDR3, the DNA is TGTGCCTGGAGCCCGGGACAGGGGGGTTTCGAGCAGTACTTC.

The rearrangement joins TRBV5-6 to TRBJ2-5; 9 positions agree with TRBD2. V trimming: 0 bases; J trimming: 5 bases; junction bases outside the gene matches: 5. CDR1 is SGHDT, CDR2 YYEEEE, per germline. This CDR3 has 15 residues. The CDR3, as DNA: TGTGCCAGCAGCTTGGTGGCGGGGGGGCGGGAGACCCAGTACTTC. This codes for CASSLVAGGRETQYF.

This chain connects TRBV7-3 to TRBJ2-7; the match to TRBD1 covers 8 bases. CDR1 is SGHTA and CDR2 is FQGTGA in the germline V gene. The CDR3 loop spans 13 amino acids. V lost 3 bases to trimming and J lost 7 bases; unmatched junction nucleotides: 5. Here the CDR3 DNA reads TGTGCCAGCAGCTTCCAGGGGGCGGGTGAGCAGTACTTC. Protein sequence: CASSFQGAGEQYF.

V and J are TRBV5-1 and TRBJ1-2; possible D gene TRBD1, 6 bases. The V and J ends lost 0 bases and 8 bases respectively, with 17 bases between them. CDR1 SGHRS and CDR2 YFSETQ come from the germline V gene. The CDR3 has 15 residues. In DNA form, the CDR3 reads TGCGCCAGCAGCTTGGAAGTGGGGGGCGTAAGCGGCTACACCTTC. The encoded protein is CASSLEVGGVSGYTF.

The chain combines TRBV9 with TRBJ2-3, with a possible D match to TRBD2 (7 bases). This CDR3 region has 13 residues. Germline V gives CDR1 SGDLS, CDR2 YYNGEE. Trimming stripped 0 bases from V and 6 bases from J, with 8 bases between. The CDR3 region has the DNA TGTGCCAGCAGCGTAGGGGGGGGCGATACGCAGTATTTT. As protein: CASSVGGGDTQYF. Supplemented by reference TRBV9 and TRBJ2-3, the full variable domain reads DSGVTQTPKHLITATGQRVTLRCSPRSGDLSVYWYQQSLDQGLQFLIQYYNGEERAKGNILERFSAQQFPDLHSELNLSSLELGDSALYFCASSVGGGDTQYFGPGTRLTVL.

This chain uses TRBV27 with TRBJ2-7; 10 bases align to TRBD1. Losses at the gene ends were 8 bases for V and 0 bases for J; bases not matched to a gene: 10. Germline assignment: CDR1 MNHEY and CDR2 SMNVEV (reference sequence). The CDR3 is made up of 16 amino acids. DNA of the CDR3: TGTGCCAGCGCCCCAGCTGGGACAGGGGTCTCCTACGAGCAGTACTTC. Translation: CASAPAGTGVSYEQYF.

The chain uses TRBV6-1 and TRBJ1-2; 7 positions agree with TRBD1. Trimming removed 6 bases from V and 4 bases from J; junction bases left unmatched: 11. Germline V gene data show CDR1 as MNHNS and CDR2 as SASEGT. The CDR3 runs 15 residues. The CDR3, as DNA: TGTGCCAGCAGCGATAAAAACAGGGGCCTCTATGGCTACACCTTC. As protein: CASSDKNRGLYGYTF.

The V and J genes are TRBV9 and TRBJ1-2; D remains unclear. CDR1 and CDR2 (germline): SGDLS, YYNGEE. V was shortened by 1 base and J by 3 bases, with 13 bases between the two germline ends. The CDR3 totals 15 residues. CDR3 residues: CASSVSKGGDYGYTF. The CDR3 DNA follows: TGTGCCAGCAGCGTATCAAAGGGCGGGGACTATGGCTACACCTTC.

V usage is TRBV1 and J usage is TRBJ2-1; no check of the table's D call, TRBD2, against the DNA was made. TRBV1 is reported as a pseudogene. This CDR3 contains 17 residues. The CDR3 spells CTSSQDSMRLAGNEQFF. The CDR3 DNA reads as TGCACCAGCAGCCAAGATTCCATGAGGCTAGCGGGTAATGAGCAGTTCTTC.

This clone was counted a few times. V is TRBV10-3 and J is TRBJ1-3; 8 nucleotides match TRBD1. The V segment lost 10 bases and the J segment 0 bases; nucleotides outside the gene matches: 11. Looked up from germline, CDR1 is ENHRY and CDR2 is SYGVKD. The CDR3 runs to 16 residues. CDR3: CAKRTGLSSSGNTIYF. CDR3 in DNA: TGTGCCAAGCGGACAGGGTTGTCGTCCTCTGGAAACACCATATATTTT.

The chain combines TRBV30 with TRBJ1-2; unclear D gene. The CDR3 runs 11 residues. Germline assignment: CDR1 GTSNPN and CDR2 SVGIG (reference sequence). V lost 4 bases and J 2 bases, leaving 5 bases between the germline ends. CDR3 bases: TGTGCCTGGACGGCGAACTATGGCTACACCTTC. As protein: CAWTANYGYTF.

This clone appeared a few times. The CDR3 protein is CASSLEGQGSYNEQFF. DNA of the CDR3: TGTGCCAGCAGCCTAGAGGGACAGGGATCCTACAATGAGCAGTTCTTC. The V and J genes are TRBV4-2 and TRBJ2-1, with TRBD1 matching over 9 bases. From germline, CDR1 is LGHNA and CDR2 YNFKEQ. This CDR3 comprises 16 residues. V gave up 4 bases and J gave up 1 base; unmatched junction bases: 5.

The chain carries TRBV10-2 and TRBJ2-7; D is perhaps TRBD1 (5 bases). The CDR3 loop spans 12 amino acids. Germline V gene lookup returns CDR1 WSHSY and CDR2 SAAADI. V dropped 3 bases and J dropped 3 bases, with 6 bases sitting between them. CDR3 in DNA: TGCGCCAGCAGTGAAGGACACTACGAGCAGTACTTC. Translation gives CASSEGHYEQYF.